This TCR beta chain was observed in a study of T-cell reconstitution after alpha-beta-depleted transplantation in children. This CDR3 region has 14 residues. Trimming removed 4 bases at V and 4 bases at J, with 11 bases between. Germline assignment: CDR1 MGHRA and CDR2 YSYEKL. Unique molecular identifiers were used in preparing the TCRbeta library. Each CDR3 protein is one row after TCRdb ran MiXCR on the PCR reads. The profile shows a few hundred thousand distinct CDR3 sequences, about 18% of them singletons. This clonotype appeared a few times. The origin of this receptor is a human donor who donated a stem cell graft to a child with acute lymphoblastic leukemia. The specimen comprised PBMCs from the stem cell graft donor, sampled from the stem cell graft. The rearrangement links TRBV4-1 to TRBJ2-1, with D maybe TRBD2 (6 bases). The CDR3, as DNA: TGCGCCAGCAGCCCGGGGGTGGTTTACAATGAGCAGTTCTTC. As protein: CASSPGVVYNEQFF.